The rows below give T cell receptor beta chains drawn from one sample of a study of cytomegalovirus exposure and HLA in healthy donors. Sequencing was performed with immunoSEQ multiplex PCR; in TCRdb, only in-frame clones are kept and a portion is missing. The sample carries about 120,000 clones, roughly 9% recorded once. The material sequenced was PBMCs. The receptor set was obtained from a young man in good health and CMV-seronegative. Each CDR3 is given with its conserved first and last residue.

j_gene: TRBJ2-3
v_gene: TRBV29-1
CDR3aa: CSVHGTSGTDTQYF

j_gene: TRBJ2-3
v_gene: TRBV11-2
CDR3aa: CASNLGGARTDTQYF

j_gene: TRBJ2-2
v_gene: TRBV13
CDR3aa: CASGAVSTGELFF

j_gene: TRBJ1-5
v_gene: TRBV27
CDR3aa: CASSTGTTVQPQHF

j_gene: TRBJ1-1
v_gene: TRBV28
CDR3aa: CASRTGTSTTEAFF

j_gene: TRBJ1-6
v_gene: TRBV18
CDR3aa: CASSMGQGTNSPLHF

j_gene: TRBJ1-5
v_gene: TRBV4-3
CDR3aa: CASSQILDRARQPQHF

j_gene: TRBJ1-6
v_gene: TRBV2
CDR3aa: CASSESQGLDNSPLHF

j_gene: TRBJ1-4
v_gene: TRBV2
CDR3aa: CASSRNQEANEKLFF

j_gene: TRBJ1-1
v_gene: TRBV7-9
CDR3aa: CASRVDRELSEAFF

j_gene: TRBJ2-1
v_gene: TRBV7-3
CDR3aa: CASSLRAGGYYNEQFF

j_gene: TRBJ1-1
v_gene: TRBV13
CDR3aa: CASSLSDKNVAEAFF

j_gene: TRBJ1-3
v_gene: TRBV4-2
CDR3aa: CASSQDTGSGAIYF

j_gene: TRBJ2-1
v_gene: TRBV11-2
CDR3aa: CASRPGLAGDNEQFF

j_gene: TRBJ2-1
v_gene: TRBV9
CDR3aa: CASSARLAGLGGVSYNEQFF

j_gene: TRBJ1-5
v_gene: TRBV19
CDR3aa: CASNHLEGAWQPQHF

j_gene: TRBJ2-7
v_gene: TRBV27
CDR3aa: CASRGDRGLYEQYF

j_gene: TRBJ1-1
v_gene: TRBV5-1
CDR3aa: CASSPVAGGTEAFF

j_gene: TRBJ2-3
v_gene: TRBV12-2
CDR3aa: CASRLVGRRGPTDTQYF

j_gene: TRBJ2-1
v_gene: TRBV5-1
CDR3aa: CASSLVLAGGVYEQFF

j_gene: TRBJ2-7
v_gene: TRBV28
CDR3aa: CASRTPGTGTYEQYF

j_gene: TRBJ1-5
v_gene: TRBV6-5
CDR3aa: CASSYRGGEGNQPQHF

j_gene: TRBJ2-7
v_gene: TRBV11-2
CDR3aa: CASSLADIVEQYF

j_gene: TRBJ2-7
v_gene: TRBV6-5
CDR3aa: CASRSAGTKDYEQYF

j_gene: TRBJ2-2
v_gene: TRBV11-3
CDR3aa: CASSSRTGLGELFF

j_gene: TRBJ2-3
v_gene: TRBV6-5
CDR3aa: CASSSVADTQYF

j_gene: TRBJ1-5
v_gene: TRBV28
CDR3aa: CASSTQTGNQPQHF

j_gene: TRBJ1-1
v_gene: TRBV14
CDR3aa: CASSWDRNTEAFF

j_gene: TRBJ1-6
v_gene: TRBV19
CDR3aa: CASSAQGNSPLHF

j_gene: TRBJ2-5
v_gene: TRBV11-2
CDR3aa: CASSFGARLQETQYF

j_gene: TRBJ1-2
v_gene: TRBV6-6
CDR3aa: CASSPYREAGYTF

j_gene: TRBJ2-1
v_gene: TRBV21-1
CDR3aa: CASSRLAGDRGEQFF

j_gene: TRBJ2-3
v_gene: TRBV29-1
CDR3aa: CSVREGQDTQYF

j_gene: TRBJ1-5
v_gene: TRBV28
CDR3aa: CASSQGNNQPQHF

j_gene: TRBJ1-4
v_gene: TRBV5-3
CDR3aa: CARSFRGLPFNEKLFF

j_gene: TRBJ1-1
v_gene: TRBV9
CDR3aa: CASSVGAGVVSTEAFF

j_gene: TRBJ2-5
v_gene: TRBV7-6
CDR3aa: CASSVNRGEETQYF

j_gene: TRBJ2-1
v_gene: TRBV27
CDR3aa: CASSLSGQGWPSSYNEQFF

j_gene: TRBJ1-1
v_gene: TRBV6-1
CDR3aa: CASSEYWDIGLSEAFF

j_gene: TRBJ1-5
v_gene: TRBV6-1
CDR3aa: CASRVRESEQPQHF

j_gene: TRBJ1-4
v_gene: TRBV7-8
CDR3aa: CASRLDRGNEKLFF

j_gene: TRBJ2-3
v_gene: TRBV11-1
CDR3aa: CASSLDSGSTDTQYF

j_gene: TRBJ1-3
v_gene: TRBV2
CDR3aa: CASSESGGTGNTIYF

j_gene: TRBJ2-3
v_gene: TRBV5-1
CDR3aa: CASSLAVLAGDLTQYF

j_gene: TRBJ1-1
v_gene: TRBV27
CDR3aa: CASSLQGPLPTEAFF

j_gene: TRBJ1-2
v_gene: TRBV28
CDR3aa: CATWGVVGYTF

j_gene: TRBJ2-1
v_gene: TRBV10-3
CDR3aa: CAISESLAGSDEQFF

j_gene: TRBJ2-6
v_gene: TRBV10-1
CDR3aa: CAWEGSGANVLTF

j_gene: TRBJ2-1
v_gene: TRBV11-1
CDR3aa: CASRSSGSPYNEQFF

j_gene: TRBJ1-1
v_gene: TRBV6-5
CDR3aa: CASSRDRGDTEAFF

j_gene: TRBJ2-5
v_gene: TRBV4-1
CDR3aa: CASSPVAGGGETQYF

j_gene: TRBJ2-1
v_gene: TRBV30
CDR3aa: CAWSPGEQFF

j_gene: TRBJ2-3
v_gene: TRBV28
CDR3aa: CASSDRTPDTQYF

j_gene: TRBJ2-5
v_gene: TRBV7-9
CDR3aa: CASSFGTSGVIQETQYF

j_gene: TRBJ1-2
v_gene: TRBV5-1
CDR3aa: CASSLDGSGYTF

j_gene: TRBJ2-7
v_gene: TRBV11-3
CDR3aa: CASSLEHSYEQYF

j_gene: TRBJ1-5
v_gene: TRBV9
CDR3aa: CASSWGQEKNQPQHF

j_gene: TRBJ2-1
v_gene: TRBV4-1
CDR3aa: CASSQHTSGGVQFF

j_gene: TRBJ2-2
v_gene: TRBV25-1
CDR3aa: CASSRGGGNAGELFF